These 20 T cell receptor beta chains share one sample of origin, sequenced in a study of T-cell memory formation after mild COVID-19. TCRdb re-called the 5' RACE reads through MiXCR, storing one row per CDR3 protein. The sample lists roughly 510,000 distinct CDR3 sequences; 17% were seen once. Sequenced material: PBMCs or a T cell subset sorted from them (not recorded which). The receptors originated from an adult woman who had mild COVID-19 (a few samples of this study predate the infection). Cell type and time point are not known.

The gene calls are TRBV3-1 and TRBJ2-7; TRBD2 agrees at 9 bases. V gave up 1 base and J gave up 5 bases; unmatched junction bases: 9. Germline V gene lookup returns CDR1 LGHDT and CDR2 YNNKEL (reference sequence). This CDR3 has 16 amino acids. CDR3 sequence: CASSQAGLASDHEQYF. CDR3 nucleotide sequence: TGTGCCAGCAGCCAAGCCGGACTAGCGTCGGACCACGAGCAGTACTTC.

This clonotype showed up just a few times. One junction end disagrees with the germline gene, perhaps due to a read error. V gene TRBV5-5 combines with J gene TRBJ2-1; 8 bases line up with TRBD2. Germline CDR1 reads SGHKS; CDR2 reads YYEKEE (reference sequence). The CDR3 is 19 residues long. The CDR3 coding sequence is TGTGCCAGCAGCTCCAGGGGACTAGGGACTCGGGGCTCCTCCAATGAGCAGTTCTTC. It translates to CASSSRGLGTRGSSNEQFF.

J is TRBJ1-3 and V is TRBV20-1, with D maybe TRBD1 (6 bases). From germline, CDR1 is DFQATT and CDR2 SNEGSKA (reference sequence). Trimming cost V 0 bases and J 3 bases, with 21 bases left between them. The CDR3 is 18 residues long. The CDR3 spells CSARESSRRGLGGNTIYF. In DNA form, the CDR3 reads TGCAGTGCTAGAGAGTCCTCCCGACGGGGGCTCGGTGGAAACACCATATATTTT.

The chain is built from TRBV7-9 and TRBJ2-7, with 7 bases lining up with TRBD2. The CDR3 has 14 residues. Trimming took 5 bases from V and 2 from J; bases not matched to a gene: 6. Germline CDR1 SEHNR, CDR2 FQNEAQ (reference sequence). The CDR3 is CASSPVGGTYEQYF. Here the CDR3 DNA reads TGTGCCAGCAGCCCAGTGGGGGGGACCTACGAGCAGTACTTC.

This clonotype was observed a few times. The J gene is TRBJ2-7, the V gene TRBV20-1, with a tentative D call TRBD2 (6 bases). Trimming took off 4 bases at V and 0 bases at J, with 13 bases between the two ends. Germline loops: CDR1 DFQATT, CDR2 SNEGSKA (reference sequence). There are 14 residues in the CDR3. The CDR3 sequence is CSAIERASSYEQYF. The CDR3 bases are TGCAGTGCTATCGAGCGGGCCAGCTCCTACGAGCAGTACTTC.

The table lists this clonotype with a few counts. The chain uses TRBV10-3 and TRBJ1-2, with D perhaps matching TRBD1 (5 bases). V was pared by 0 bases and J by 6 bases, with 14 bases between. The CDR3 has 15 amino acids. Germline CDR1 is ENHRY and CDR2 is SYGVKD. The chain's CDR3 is CAISESGQGVNGYTF. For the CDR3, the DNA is TGTGCCATCAGTGAGTCGGGGCAGGGAGTAAATGGCTACACCTTC.

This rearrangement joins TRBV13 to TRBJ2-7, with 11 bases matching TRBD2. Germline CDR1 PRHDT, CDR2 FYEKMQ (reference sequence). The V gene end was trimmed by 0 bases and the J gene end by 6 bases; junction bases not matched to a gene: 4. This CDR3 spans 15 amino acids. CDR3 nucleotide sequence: TGTGCCAGCAGCTTAGGACTAGCGGGAGAGCTCGAGCAGTACTTC. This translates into CASSLGLAGELEQYF.

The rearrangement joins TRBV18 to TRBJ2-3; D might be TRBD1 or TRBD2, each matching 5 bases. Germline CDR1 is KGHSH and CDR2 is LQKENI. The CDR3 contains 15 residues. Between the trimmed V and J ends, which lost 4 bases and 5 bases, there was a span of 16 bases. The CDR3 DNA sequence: TGTGCCAGCTCACGGTTAGCCGGGGCAGGAGATACGCAGTATTTT. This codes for CASSRLAGAGDTQYF.

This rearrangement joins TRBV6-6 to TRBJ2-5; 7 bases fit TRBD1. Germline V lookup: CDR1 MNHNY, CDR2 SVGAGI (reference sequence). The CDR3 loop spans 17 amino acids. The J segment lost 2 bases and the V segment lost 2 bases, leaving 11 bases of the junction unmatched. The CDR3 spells CASSYRDRQIQQETQYF. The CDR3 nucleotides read TGTGCCAGCAGTTACCGGGACAGACAAATACAACAAGAGACCCAGTACTTC.

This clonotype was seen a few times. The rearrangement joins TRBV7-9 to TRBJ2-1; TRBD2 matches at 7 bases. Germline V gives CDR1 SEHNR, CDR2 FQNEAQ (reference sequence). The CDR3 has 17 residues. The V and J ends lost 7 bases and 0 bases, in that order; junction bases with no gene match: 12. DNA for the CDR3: TGTGCCAGCACCCCGGAGCAGCGGGGTTTCTCCTACAATGAGCAGTTCTTC. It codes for CASTPEQRGFSYNEQFF.

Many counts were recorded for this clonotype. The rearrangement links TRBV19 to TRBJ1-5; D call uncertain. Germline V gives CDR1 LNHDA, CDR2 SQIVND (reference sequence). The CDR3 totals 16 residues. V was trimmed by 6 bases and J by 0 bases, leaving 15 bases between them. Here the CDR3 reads CASSPRASYSNQPQHF. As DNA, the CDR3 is TGTGCCAGTAGCCCCCGAGCGTCCTATAGCAATCAGCCCCAGCATTTT.

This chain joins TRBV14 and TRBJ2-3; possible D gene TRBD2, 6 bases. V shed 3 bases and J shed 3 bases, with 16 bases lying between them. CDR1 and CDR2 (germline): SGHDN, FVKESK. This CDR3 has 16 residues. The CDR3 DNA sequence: TGTGCCAGCAGCCACGGAGGGAGATCTGGGACAGATACGCAGTATTTT. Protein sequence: CASSHGGRSGTDTQYF.

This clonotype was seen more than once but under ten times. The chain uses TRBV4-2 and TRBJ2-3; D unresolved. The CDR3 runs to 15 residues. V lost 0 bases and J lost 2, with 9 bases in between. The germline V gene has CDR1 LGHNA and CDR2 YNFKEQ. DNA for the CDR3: TGTGCCAGCAGCCAAGATGTCCTGAACACAGATACGCAGTATTTT. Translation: CASSQDVLNTDTQYF.

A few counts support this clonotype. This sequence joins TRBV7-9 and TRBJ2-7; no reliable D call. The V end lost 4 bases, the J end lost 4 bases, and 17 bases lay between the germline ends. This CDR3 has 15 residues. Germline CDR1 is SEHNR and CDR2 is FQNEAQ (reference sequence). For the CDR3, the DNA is TGTGCCAGCAGCTCCGGTAGGGCGTTAGGTTACGAGCAGTACTTC. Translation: CASSSGRALGYEQYF.

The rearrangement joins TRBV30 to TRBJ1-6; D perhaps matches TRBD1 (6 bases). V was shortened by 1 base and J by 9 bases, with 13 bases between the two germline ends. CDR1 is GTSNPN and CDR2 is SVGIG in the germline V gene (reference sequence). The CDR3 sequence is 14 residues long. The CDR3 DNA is TGTGCCTGGAGTGAGGCAGGGGAAGGTTCACCCCTCCACTTT. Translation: CAWSEAGEGSPLHF. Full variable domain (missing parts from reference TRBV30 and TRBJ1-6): SQTIHQWPATLVQPVGSPLSLECTVEGTSNPNLYWYRQAAGRGLQLLFYSVGIGQISSEVPQNLSASRPQDRQFILSSKKLLLSDSGFYLCAWSEAGEGSPLHFGNGTRLTVT.

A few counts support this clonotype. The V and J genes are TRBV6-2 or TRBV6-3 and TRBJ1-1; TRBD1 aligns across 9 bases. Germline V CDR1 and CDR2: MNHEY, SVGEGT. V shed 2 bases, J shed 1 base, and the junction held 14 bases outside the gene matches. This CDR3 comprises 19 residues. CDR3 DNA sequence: TGTGCCAGCAGTTACACTGGTGACAGGGGGTCCTTTCGGAACACTGAAGCTTTCTTT. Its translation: CASSYTGDRGSFRNTEAFF.

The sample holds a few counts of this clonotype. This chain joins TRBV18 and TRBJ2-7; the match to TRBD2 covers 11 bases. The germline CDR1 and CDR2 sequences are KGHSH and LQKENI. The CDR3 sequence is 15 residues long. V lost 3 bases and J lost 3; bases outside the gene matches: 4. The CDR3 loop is CASSPGLAVLYEQYF. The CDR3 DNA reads TGTGCCAGCTCACCGGGACTAGCGGTGCTCTACGAGCAGTACTTC.

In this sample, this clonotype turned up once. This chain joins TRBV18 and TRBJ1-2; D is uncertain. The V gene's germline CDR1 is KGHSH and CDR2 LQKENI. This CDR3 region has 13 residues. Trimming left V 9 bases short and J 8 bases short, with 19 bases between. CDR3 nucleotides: TGTGCCAGTCGCGGATCCCCCGGAGGGGGCTACACCTTC. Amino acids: CASRGSPGGGYTF. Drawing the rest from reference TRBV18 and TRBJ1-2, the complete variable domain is NAGVMQNPRHLVRRRGQEARLRCSPMKGHSHVYWYRQLPEEGLKFMVYLQKENIIDESGMPKERFSAEFPKEGPSILRIQQVVRGDSAAYFCASRGSPGGGYTFGSGTRLTVV.

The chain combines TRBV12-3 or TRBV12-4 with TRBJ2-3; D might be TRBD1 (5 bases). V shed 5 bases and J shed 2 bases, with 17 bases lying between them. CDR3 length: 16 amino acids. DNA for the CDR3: TGTGCCAGCAGTCCTCACAGGACCTTAAACACAGATACGCAGTATTTT. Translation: CASSPHRTLNTDTQYF.

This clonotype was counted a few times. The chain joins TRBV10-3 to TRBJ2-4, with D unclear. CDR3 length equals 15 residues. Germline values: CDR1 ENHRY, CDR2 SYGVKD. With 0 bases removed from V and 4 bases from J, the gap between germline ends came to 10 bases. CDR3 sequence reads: CAISESPLKKNIQYF. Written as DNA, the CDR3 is TGTGCCATCAGTGAGTCTCCCCTAAAGAAAAACATTCAGTACTTC.